Each of the 24 T cell receptor beta chains below was sequenced from the same sample in a study of blood T cell repertoires in COVID-19. Produced via immunoSEQ multiplex PCR; TCRdb's table is partial and in-frame only. The profile shows 140,000 to 150,000 clones, 75% to 90% of them singletons. Sequencing used peripheral blood. The receptors originated from a woman in her fifties or sixties with acute or convalescent COVID-19.

The gene calls are TRBV9 and TRBJ2-2; tentative D call: TRBD1 (6 bases). V was pared by 3 bases and J by 2 bases, with 14 bases between. The CDR3 length is 16 residues. Germline V gene data show CDR1 as SGDLS and CDR2 as YYNGEE. CDR3 region: CASSDNRVPNTGELFF. The CDR3 nucleotides read TGTGCCAGCAGCGACAACAGGGTCCCTAACACCGGGGAGCTGTTTTTT.

Many counts were recorded for this clone. The rearrangement uses TRBV4-2 and TRBJ1-6; 8 nucleotides align to TRBD1. Germline CDR1 is LGHNA and CDR2 is YNFKEQ. The CDR3 contains 15 residues. The J segment lost 10 bases and the V segment lost 4 bases, leaving 9 bases of the junction unmatched. CDR3 protein: CASSPTDRGESPLHF. CDR3 nucleotides: TGTGCCAGCAGCCCGACCGACAGGGGAGAATCACCCCTCCACTTT.

V usage is TRBV12-3 or TRBV12-4 and J usage is TRBJ1-5; D gene ambiguous. The CDR3 covers 13 residues. V shed 3 bases and J shed 1 base, with 4 bases lying between them. The CDR3: CASSLGSNQPQHF. For the CDR3, the DNA is TGTGCCAGCAGTTTGGGCAGCAATCAGCCCCAGCATTTT.

The rearrangement joins TRBV19 to TRBJ1-3, with D hard to call. This CDR3 is 14 amino acids long. Looked up from germline, CDR1 is LNHDA and CDR2 is SQIVND (reference sequence). V was clipped by 7 bases and J by 0 bases, with 10 bases between them. In nucleotides, the CDR3 is TGTGCCAGTAAAGCGATGGGCTCTGGAAACACCATATATTTT. This gives the protein CASKAMGSGNTIYF.

This rearrangement joins TRBV5-1 to TRBJ2-7; 7 nucleotides line up with TRBD2. V shed 7 bases and J 3 bases; nucleotides not matched to a gene: 13. CDR1 SGHRS and CDR2 YFSETQ come from the germline V gene. This CDR3 is built from 15 residues. The CDR3 region is CASRRTSEIHYEQYF. The CDR3 DNA follows: TGCGCCAGCCGAAGAACTAGCGAGATTCACTACGAGCAGTACTTC.

The chain couples TRBV5-8 to TRBJ1-4; TRBD1 agrees at 7 bases. J lost 2 bases, V lost 4 bases, and 5 bases had no gene match. The CDR3 length is 15 residues. The V gene's germline CDR1 is SGHTS and CDR2 YDEGEE. CDR3 in amino acids: CASSPLTGTNEKLFF. The DNA of the CDR3 is TGTGCCAGCAGCCCCCTGACAGGGACTAATGAAAAACTGTTTTTT.

The count of this clone is one. The chain combines TRBV6-5 with TRBJ1-1; D is perhaps TRBD1 (5 bases). Trimming removed 6 bases at V and 5 bases at J, with 16 bases between. There are 14 residues in the CDR3. The germline V gene has CDR1 MNHEY and CDR2 SVGAGI. Here the CDR3 DNA reads TGTGCCAGCAGCCGGCCCGCGGGGGATACTGAAGCTTTCTTT. Translated, it gives CASSRPAGDTEAFF.

This chain links TRBV6-5 with TRBJ2-1; 7 nucleotides match TRBD2. This CDR3 comprises 14 residues. Germline V gene sequence: CDR1 MNHEY, CDR2 SVGAGI. V shed 7 bases, J shed 8 bases, and the junction held 11 bases outside the gene matches. CDR3 DNA: TGTGCCAGCACGATTATTAGCGGGTCATATGAGCAGTTCTTC. Protein product: CASTIISGSYEQFF.

As DNA, the CDR3 is TGTGCCATCAGTGAGGGGGACAACCAATATGAAAAACTGTTTTTT. It specifies CAISEGDNQYEKLFF. This chain links TRBV10-3 with TRBJ1-4, with D perhaps TRBD1 (6 bases). Germline CDR1 reads ENHRY; CDR2 reads SYGVKD. Trimming stripped 2 bases from V and 6 bases from J, with 13 bases between. CDR3 size: 15 residues.

CDR3 nucleotide sequence: TGCGCCAGCAGCTTGTTGCGGGACTCCTACGAGCAGTACTTC. It translates to CASSLLRDSYEQYF. The V call is TRBV5-1, the J call TRBJ2-7; weak D call: TRBD2 (6 bases). CDR1 is SGHRS and CDR2 is YFSETQ in the germline V gene. The length of the CDR3 is 14 residues. V was cut by 1 base and J by 0 bases, with 8 bases left in between.

The V and J genes are TRBV13 and TRBJ1-1; 7 nucleotides match TRBD1. Germline assignment: CDR1 PRHDT and CDR2 FYEKMQ (reference sequence). The trim removed 3 bases at V and 7 bases at J, leaving 11 bases unmatched. There are 15 residues in the CDR3. Written as DNA, the CDR3 is TGTGCCAGCAGCTTTTTAGGGGGCGCCGGTGGTGAAGCTTTCTTT. This gives the protein CASSFLGGAGGEAFF.

This rearrangement joins TRBV2 to TRBJ1-3; the match to TRBD1 covers 8 bases. V trimming: 7 bases; J trimming: 0 bases; junction bases outside the gene matches: 5. Looked up from germline, CDR1 is SNHLY and CDR2 is FYNNEI. The CDR3 is 15 residues long. As DNA, the CDR3 is TGTGCCAGCACGCAGGGGGCAAGCTCTGGAAACACCATATATTTT. Translation gives CASTQGASSGNTIYF.

DNA for the CDR3: TGTGCCAGCAGCTTAAATCAGGGCTCCTATAATTCACCCCTCCACTTT. It is translated as CASSLNQGSYNSPLHF. The chain is built from TRBV7-2 and TRBJ1-6; tentative D call: TRBD1 (5 bases). The length of the CDR3 is 16 residues. From germline, CDR1 is SGHTA and CDR2 FQGNSA. V was cut by 2 bases and J by 0 bases, with 8 bases left in between.

The sample holds one count of this clone. The V gene is TRBV19, the J gene TRBJ2-2; D unresolved. This CDR3 spans 14 amino acids. Germline CDR1 is LNHDA and CDR2 is SQIVND (reference sequence). The V and J ends lost 8 bases and 6 bases respectively, with 16 bases between them. The CDR3 loop reads CASQDANAAGELFF. The CDR3 DNA sequence: TGTGCCAGTCAAGACGCCAACGCGGCCGGGGAGCTGTTTTTT.

The chain uses TRBV10-3 and TRBJ1-2, with 7 positions matching TRBD1. The CDR3 covers 13 residues. J gave up 7 bases and V 3 bases, and 5 bases lay outside the gene matches. Looked up from germline, CDR1 is ENHRY and CDR2 is SYGVKD. CDR3 loop: CAISETGTVGYTF. The CDR3, as DNA: TGTGCCATCAGTGAAACCGGGACAGTTGGCTACACCTTC.

As to this clone: This sample includes further DNA sequences coding for the same CDR3. Here the CDR3 DNA reads TGCGCCAGCAGCCCCGGACAGGGGGGTGAAAAACTGTTTTTT. This codes for CASSPGQGGEKLFF. J is TRBJ1-4 and V is TRBV4-1; 10 positions agree with TRBD1. The CDR3 runs 14 residues. With V trimmed by 4 bases and J by 7 bases, 3 bases remained unmatched. Germline lookup yields CDR1 MGHRA and CDR2 YSYEKL.

The genes are TRBV11-2 and TRBJ1-2; 9 bases line up with TRBD1. Germline V gives CDR1 SGHAT, CDR2 FQNNGV. CDR3 size: 13 residues. The ends lost 4 bases at V and 6 bases at J; junction bases unmatched: 3. The CDR3 loop reads CASSYRTGDGYTF. The CDR3 DNA reads as TGTGCCAGCAGCTATCGGACAGGGGATGGCTACACCTTC.

The V and J genes are TRBV6-5 and TRBJ1-2; TRBD1 is a possible D gene (5 bases). Trimming stripped 8 bases from V and 7 bases from J, with 11 bases between. Germline V lookup: CDR1 MNHEY, CDR2 SVGAGI. CDR3 length: 11 amino acids. The CDR3 DNA reads as TGTGCCAGCTGGCAGGGAGGTGGCTACACCTTC. Protein sequence: CASWQGGGYTF.

CDR3 in amino acids: CASSIDRTAPYGYTF. Here the CDR3 DNA reads TGTGCCAGTAGTATAGATCGGACAGCTCCCTATGGCTACACCTTC. The J gene is TRBJ1-2, the V gene TRBV19, with D possibly matching TRBD1 (6 bases). Trimming pared 0 bases from V and 4 bases from J, leaving 12 bases between. There are 15 residues in the CDR3. Germline V gene data show CDR1 as LNHDA and CDR2 as SQIVND (reference sequence).

This chain connects TRBV19 to TRBJ2-5; 15 nucleotides align to TRBD2. CDR1 LNHDA and CDR2 SQIVND come from the germline V gene (reference sequence). V gave up 5 bases and J gave up 2 bases; unmatched junction bases: 9. The length of the CDR3 is 18 residues. The CDR3 loop reads CASSPGLAGGVTQETQYF. The DNA of the CDR3 is TGTGCCAGTAGTCCGGGACTAGCGGGGGGAGTCACACAAGAGACCCAGTACTTC.

The J gene is TRBJ1-1, the V gene TRBV7-2, with a possible D match to TRBD1 (5 bases). Looked up from germline, CDR1 is SGHTA and CDR2 is FQGNSA. The CDR3 runs 12 residues. The V end lost 5 bases, the J end lost 2 bases, and 6 bases lay between the germline ends. CDR3 protein: CASSQGNTEAFF. The CDR3 bases are TGTGCCAGCAGCCAGGGTAACACTGAAGCTTTCTTT.

The chain uses TRBV6-5 and TRBJ1-1; TRBD1 might be the D (5 bases). Trimming removed 1 base at V and 5 bases at J, with 17 bases between. There are 16 residues in the CDR3. CDR1 MNHEY and CDR2 SVGAGI come from the germline V gene. The CDR3, as DNA: TGTGCCAGCAGTTACTTTCCCACCACGGGGGGAACTGAAGCTTTCTTT. Its protein is CASSYFPTTGGTEAFF.

This chain links TRBV5-1 with TRBJ2-7; maybe TRBD1 (7 bases). This CDR3 is built from 16 residues. The germline gives CDR1 SGHRS, CDR2 YFSETQ. The V gene lost 0 bases and the J gene lost 11 bases, with 24 bases spanning the gap. The CDR3 protein is CASSLEIDRVGLPEYF. The CDR3, as DNA: TGCGCCAGCAGCTTGGAGATCGACAGGGTGGGACTTCCGGAGTACTTC. The full variable domain, its missing parts supplied by reference TRBV5-1 and TRBJ2-7, is KAGVTQTPRYLIKTRGQQVTLSCSPISGHRSVSWYQQTPGQGLQFLFEYFSETQRNKGNFPGRFSGRQFSNSRSEMNVSTLELGDSALYLCASSLEIDRVGLPEYFGPGTRLTVT.

CDR3 nucleotide sequence: TGTGCCAGCTCTCTCAGGGATAGAGGCAATGAGCAGTTCTTC. Its translation is CASSLRDRGNEQFF. V gene TRBV18 combines with J gene TRBJ2-1, with D perhaps TRBD1 (5 bases). CDR3 length: 14 amino acids. The ends were cut back, 6 bases at V and 6 bases at J, with 15 bases in the middle. Looked up from germline, CDR1 is KGHSH and CDR2 is LQKENI.